These 12 T cell receptor beta chains share one sample of origin, sequenced in a study of T cell repertoires in cytomegalovirus infection. Via MiXCR, TCRdb re-called the reads, giving one row per CDR3 protein. The sample carries approximately 240,000 distinct CDR3 sequences, approximately 13% recorded once. Sequenced sample: PBMCs. Receptors originate from a human donor in good health (CMV status not recorded). Some clones in this sample may be carry-over from other donors' samples.

This clonotype was observed at least ten times. The V gene is TRBV6-2 or TRBV6-3, the J gene TRBJ2-1; TRBD2 agrees at 8 bases. There are 14 residues in the CDR3. After removal of 7 bases from V and 2 bases from J, the junction contained 4 bases not matched to a gene. CDR1 MNHEY and CDR2 SVGEGT come from the germline V gene. The CDR3 loop reads CASNQRGTYNEQFF. In DNA, the CDR3 is TGTGCCAGCAACCAGCGGGGGACCTACAATGAGCAGTTCTTC.

The CDR3 nucleotides are TGCAGTGCTGCCGGAACAGGGGTAGTAGGAAGCAATCAGCCCCAGCATTTT. Translation: CSAAGTGVVGSNQPQHF. V gene TRBV20-1 combines with J gene TRBJ1-5; 7 positions agree with TRBD1. Germline V lookup: CDR1 DFQATT, CDR2 SNEGSKA (reference sequence). Trimming cost V 5 bases and J 1 base; bases outside gene matches: 14. This CDR3 contains 17 residues.

This clonotype was observed a handful of times. The J gene is TRBJ2-7, the V gene TRBV28, with D perhaps TRBD2 (6 bases). The CDR3 contains 14 residues. Germline V lookup: CDR1 MDHEN, CDR2 SYDVKM. V lost 6 bases and J 0 bases, leaving 12 bases between the germline ends. The chain's CDR3 is CASSVAENSYEQYF. Written as DNA, the CDR3 is TGTGCCAGCAGCGTAGCGGAGAACTCCTACGAGCAGTACTTC.

This clonotype turned up a few times. This chain links TRBV30 with TRBJ1-5; no clear D. Germline loops: CDR1 GTSNPN, CDR2 SVGIG (reference sequence). V lost 0 bases to trimming and J lost 3 bases, with 6 bases between them. The CDR3 extends over 13 amino acids. Here the CDR3 reads CAWSVPPNQPQHF. In nucleotides, the CDR3 is TGTGCCTGGAGTGTACCTCCCAATCAGCCCCAGCATTTT.

The chain carries TRBV5-4 and TRBJ1-2; 11 bases are shared with TRBD1. V trimming: 3 bases; J trimming: 8 bases; junction bases outside the gene matches: 6. The CDR3 runs 14 residues. Looked up from germline, CDR1 is SGHNT and CDR2 is YYREEE (reference sequence). The CDR3: CASSWDRGAGGYTF. The CDR3 nucleotides are TGTGCCAGCAGCTGGGACAGGGGGGCAGGCGGCTACACCTTC.

The gene calls are TRBV19 and TRBJ2-7, with D perhaps TRBD2 (6 bases). The CDR3 totals 13 residues. Trimming left V 9 bases short and J 7 bases short, with 19 bases between. Germline assignment: CDR1 LNHDA and CDR2 SQIVND (reference sequence). This CDR3 is CASAGTLNLEQYF. As DNA, the CDR3 is TGTGCCAGCGCCGGGACTCTGAATCTTGAGCAGTACTTC. The full variable domain, rest sourced from reference TRBV19 and TRBJ2-7, is DGGITQSPKYLFRKEGQNVTLSCEQNLNHDAMYWYRQDPGQGLRLIYYSQIVNDFQKGDIAEGYSVSREKKESFPLTVTSAQKNPTAFYLCASAGTLNLEQYFGPGTRLTVT.

This clonotype has just a few counts. J is TRBJ2-3 and V is TRBV6-4, with a possible D match to TRBD1 (6 bases). V gave up 2 bases and J gave up 0 bases, with 6 bases separating them. The V gene's germline CDR1 is MRHNA and CDR2 SNTAGT. The CDR3 is made up of 14 amino acids. CDR3: CASSDTGSTDTQYF. CDR3 in DNA: TGTGCCAGCAGTGACACAGGGAGCACAGATACGCAGTATTTT.

About this clonotype: This could be a read error, since a much larger clone is one nucleotide away. No conserved phenylalanine or tryptophan is present at the end of the CDR3, so a read error is the likely explanation. The chain has TRBV7-2 and TRBJ2-7, with 7 bases lining up with TRBD2. V shed 1 base, J shed 0 bases, and the junction held 9 bases outside the gene matches. In germline, CDR1 is SGHTA, CDR2 FQGNSA. The CDR3 covers 17 residues. The CDR3 is CASSLEAPSGSSYEQYL. Here the CDR3 DNA reads TGTGCCAGCAGCTTAGAGGCCCCTAGCGGAAGCTCCTACGAGCAGTACCTC.

The chain uses TRBV14 and TRBJ2-5; D gene uncertain. Germline V gives CDR1 SGHDN, CDR2 FVKESK. This CDR3 is 13 amino acids long. V was trimmed by 1 base and J by 4 bases, leaving 7 bases between them. As DNA, the CDR3 is TGTGCCAGCAGCCAAGTCTGGGGAGAGACCCAGTACTTC. This codes for CASSQVWGETQYF.

The CDR3 sequence is CSARDGQTNYGYTF. In DNA form, the CDR3 reads TGCAGTGCTAGAGACGGACAGACTAACTATGGCTACACCTTC. V usage is TRBV20-1 and J usage is TRBJ1-2; possible D gene TRBD1, 6 bases. The V end was cut by 0 bases, the J end by 0 bases, with 8 bases between. Germline V CDR1 and CDR2: DFQATT, SNEGSKA (reference sequence). This CDR3 region has 14 residues.

In its sample, this clonotype ranks as medium-sized. The rearrangement uses TRBV7-2 and TRBJ2-7; the match to TRBD2 covers 9 bases. The germline gives CDR1 SGHTA, CDR2 FQGNSA. CDR3 length: 15 residues. The ends lost 1 base at V and 5 bases at J; junction bases unmatched: 6. The CDR3 region has the DNA TGTGCCAGCAGCTTAGAAGGCGGGGGGGGGAACGAGCAGTACTTC. This sequence encodes CASSLEGGGGNEQYF. Drawing the rest from reference TRBV7-2 and TRBJ2-7, the complete variable domain is GAGVSQSPSNKVTEKGKDVELRCDPISGHTALYWYRQSLGQGLEFLIYFQGNSAPDKSGLPSDRFSAERTGGSVSTLTIQRTQQEDSAVYLCASSLEGGGGNEQYFGPGTRLTVT.

At least ten counts were recorded for this clonotype. A junction boundary mismatches the germline segment, possibly from a read error. The chain employs TRBV28 and TRBJ2-7, with 7 bases identical to TRBD1. The CDR3 runs 16 residues. From germline, CDR1 is MDHEN and CDR2 SYDVKM. CDR3 DNA sequence: TGTGCCAGCACCCCCGGGACAGATCTTAGATGGGGTTCCTTTTTTTTC. This gives the protein CASTPGTDLRWGSFFF.